This TCR beta chain appears in the sequencing data of a study of neurological immune-mediated disorders. Notes on the study in general: The greatest TCR clonal expansion appeared in HTLV-1-associated myelopathy and the smallest, falling below healthy controls, in multiple sclerosis. Because no CDR3 amino acid sequences were shared across subjects by expanded clones, private repertoires were suggested in all groups.

This clonotype has at least ten counts. Antigen unknown. This CDR3 is 14 amino acids long. Trimming cost V 4 bases and J 5 bases, with 16 bases left between them. CDR1 is SGHRS, CDR2 YFSETQ, per germline. Noted time point: longitudinal time-point 1 (baseline). The authors made cDNA by 5'RACE with 10-nucleotide random UMIs. In every sequencing run, more than 170 million TCR-beta sequences were generated from 15-18 subjects. TCRdb fed the 5' RACE reads into MiXCR, producing one record per CDR3 protein. The data contain over 70,000 distinct CDR3 sequences, 9.5% to 13% of them singletons. The J gene is TRBJ2-7, the V gene TRBV5-1, with D unresolved. The TCR comes from a man under 40 in good health. The sequencing sample was made of PBMCs. The CDR3 loop reads CASSPLAPWDEQYF. The DNA of the CDR3 is TGCGCCAGCAGCCCTCTCGCCCCTTGGGACGAGCAGTACTTC. The whole variable domain, filled in from reference TRBV5-1 and TRBJ2-7, reads KAGVTQTPRYLIKTRGQQVTLSCSPISGHRSVSWYQQTPGQGLQFLFEYFSETQRNKGNFPGRFSGRQFSNSRSEMNVSTLELGDSALYLCASSPLAPWDEQYFGPGTRLTVT.